There are a few counts of the clone carrying this T cell receptor beta chain. Its specificity is not known. The data stem from a study of cytomegalovirus exposure and HLA in healthy donors. The study's findings and limits: Fewer than 200 TCR beta chains were listed as cytomegalovirus-associated. Among the CMV-associated chains, three were confirmed in vitro as specific for CMV antigens.

Separate from the 666-subject first cohort was the approximately 120-subject validation cohort, to which the donors belonged. The CDR3 totals 13 residues. V gave up 3 bases and J gave up 3 bases, with 6 bases separating them. CDR1 is MNHEY and CDR2 is SMNVEV in the germline V gene (reference sequence). Produced via immunoSEQ multiplex PCR; TCRdb's table is partial and in-frame only. The table lists over 60,000 clones, about 94% of them singletons. Sequencing was done on a sample of PBMCs. The gene calls are TRBV27 and TRBJ1-5, with D perhaps matching TRBD1 (5 bases). The source is a young man in good health and CMV-seropositive. The DNA for the CDR3 is TGTGCCAGCAGTTTCGGACACAATCAGCCCCAGCATTTT. This sequence encodes CASSFGHNQPQHF.